This entry features one T cell receptor (beta chain) sequence. This clonotype was detected only a few times. The target of this receptor is not known. No qualities accompany the bases; no much larger clone lies one base away. These data originate in a study of response to subunit inactivated influenza vaccine (dated by TCRdb to between 2018 and 2020). For the study in its entirety: Deep quantitative T cell receptor repertoire profiling was used in the study to track responses to a trivalent subunit inactivated influenza vaccine. Study-level results and caveats: The authors proposed that each seasonal influenza vaccination may bring in only a limited number of new T cells.

Libraries were made using RT-PCR. Sequencing was performed on an Illumina HiSeq 2500. TCRdb took the public reads, trimmed them with fastp at Q25, ran MiXCR for clone calling and kept in-frame beta chains. Rows are unified per CDR3 protein, each entry keeping the most common DNA and genes. The sample table lists some 570,000 distinct CDR3 sequences, approximately 10% of them with a count of one. About 11% of the sample goes to the ten largest clones. Inclusive of the bounding cysteine and phenylalanine, the CDR3 is 13 residues long. Only CDR3 DNA is held: 39 bases, read in frame from base 1. V was cut back by 3 bases and J by 5 bases, leaving a gap of 9 bases between them. The data also belong to a second study, concerning T cells expressing NK-cell markers. From that second study: TCR beta cDNA libraries were made by 5'RACE template switching that added a universal primer site and unique molecular identifiers. Three sorted T-cell subsets (CD3+CD56+NKG2C+, CD3+CD56+NKG2C- and CD3+CD56-NKG2C+) from fewer than 10 donors had their TCR beta-chain repertoires profiled. Among the eight sequenced donors, seven were HCMV-seropositive and one was HCMV-seronegative. To restrict sorting to alphabetaTCR-expressing T cells, an anti-gammadeltaTCR antibody was added in several experiments. In six donors, the dominant CD3+CD56+NKG2C+ clonotypes ranked among the top 10 CD8+ clonotypes, making up about 1.0-8% of CD8+ T cells. Those dominant clonotypes were again the most abundant among CD3+CD56-NKG2C+ cells in a handful of donors, at roughly 25-65%. Whether the expanded NKG2C-expressing T cell clones were specific for HCMV antigens remained unclear. The eight sequenced donors were randomly selected healthy volunteers, three men and five women. HCMV serostatus was determined by detecting HCMV-specific IgG in serum with a commercial ELISA kit. Peripheral blood mononuclear cells were isolated from blood by Ficoll density gradient centrifugation. For about 6 donors, bulk peripheral blood T-cell repertoires were additionally sequenced from unsorted PBMC. Synthesis of cDNA was primed from the TCR beta constant segment and was followed by two consecutive PCR amplification steps. The libraries were sequenced on Illumina HiSeq 2000/2500, MiSeq or NextSeq, producing 2 x 150 bp reads. MIGEC was used to demultiplex reads and group the reads by UMI, and MiTCR was used to assemble and quantify clonotypes. To exclude erroneous sequences, any TCR cDNA sequence not supported by at least two reads was discarded. Downstream repertoire analysis used the tcR package, and clonotypes were matched across fractions by CDR3 nucleotide sequence plus V segment. VDJmatch was used to annotate antigen specificity against VDJdb, with one amino acid substitution in CDR3 allowed.

The chain employs TRBV12-3 or TRBV12-4 and TRBJ2-3; no D segment can be confidently identified. The sample consisted of PBMCs from blood, taken on the day of vaccination. The receptor was derived from a man between 50 and 59 years old who received an inactivated influenza vaccine. Donor details come from another sample of the same person, matched by shared clones. The nucleotide sequence reads as follows: TGTGCCAGCAGTTTTGTAGGTCAAGATACGCAGTATTTT. Protein translation: CASSFVGQDTQYF.